This T cell receptor beta chain was found in a study of CD8+CD57+ T cells in acquired aplastic anemia. Study results and caveats: Overlapping CD8+ CDR3 repertoires of patients and controls contained some 30 shared sequences. Controls and patients did not differ significantly in CD8+ Simpson's diversity.

This CDR3 region has 14 residues. Germline V gene data show CDR1 as SGHVT and CDR2 as SQSDAQ. J gave up 4 bases and V 5 bases, and 7 bases lay outside the gene matches. Whoever was chosen for sequencing had shown CD8+CD57+ cell expansion by flow cytometry. With no exception, the patients had severe acquired aplastic anemia. With respect to this clonotype: Its target is not known.

Both TCR beta VDJ combination and CDR3 sequence profiling were carried out. Genomic DNA was the template for this profiling. Via MiXCR, TCRdb re-called the reads, giving one row per CDR3 protein. The repertoire has 260,000 or so distinct CDR3 sequences, 65% to 90% of them found once; the top ten carry 40% to 50%. The chain employs TRBV7-4 and TRBJ2-5, with 7 bases lining up with TRBD2. The receptor's source is a human donor with aplastic anemia. The source material was sorted CD4+, CD8+, or CD8+CD57+ T cells (not recorded which) from PBMCs. CDR3 residues: CASSLDPGGETQYF. The CDR3 DNA follows: TGTGCCAGCAGCCTGGATCCGGGGGGAGAGACCCAGTACTTC.